These 7 T cell receptor beta chains were sequenced from one sample in a study of control samples from healthy donors and cancer patients. Clones were sequenced by immunoSEQ multiplex PCR, and TCRdb holds only the in-frame ones, with some missing. The sample carries approximately 180,000 clones, under 95% recorded once. The sample comprised blood. The receptors originated from a woman aged 18-35 years in good health.

J is TRBJ2-5 and V is TRBV6-4, with 7 bases lining up with TRBD1. The J segment lost 1 base and the V segment lost 9 bases, leaving 11 bases of the junction unmatched. This CDR3 has 15 amino acids. Germline V gives CDR1 MRHNA, CDR2 SNTAGT. The CDR3 region is CASTPGGLFQETQYF. Written as DNA, the CDR3 is TGTGCCAGTACCCCAGGGGGTTTGTTCCAAGAGACCCAGTACTTC.

The chain is built from TRBV19 and TRBJ1-1; 7 nucleotides match TRBD1. CDR3 length: 16 residues. The V segment lost 3 bases and the J segment 4 bases; nucleotides outside the gene matches: 11. The germline V gene encodes CDR1 LNHDA and CDR2 SQIVND (reference sequence). The CDR3 is CASSIARQGRSTEAFF. The CDR3 DNA sequence: TGTGCCAGTAGTATCGCCCGACAGGGCAGGAGCACTGAAGCTTTCTTT.

V and J are TRBV7-2 and TRBJ2-5, with D unresolved. Trimming took 4 bases from V and 7 from J, leaving 19 bases between them. Per germline, CDR1 SGHTA and CDR2 FQGNSA. CDR3 length: 15 residues. CDR3 amino acids: CASSYRTVPHGTQYF. CDR3 nucleotide sequence: TGTGCCAGCAGCTACCGGACGGTTCCCCACGGGACCCAGTACTTC. Variable domain in full (rest from reference TRBV7-2 and TRBJ2-5): GAGVSQSPSNKVTEKGKDVELRCDPISGHTALYWYRQSLGQGLEFLIYFQGNSAPDKSGLPSDRFSAERTGGSVSTLTIQRTQQEDSAVYLCASSYRTVPHGTQYFGPGTRLLVL.

This clone was seen only once. Other DNA variants within this sample encode the same CDR3. V is TRBV5-1 and J is TRBJ1-4; the match to TRBD1 covers 11 bases. CDR1 and CDR2 from the germline V gene are SGHRS and YFSETQ. This CDR3 has 14 residues. Trimming took 0 bases from V and 8 from J; bases not matched to a gene: 0. CDR3 protein: CASSLGTGGEKLFF. CDR3 nucleotide sequence: TGCGCCAGCAGCTTGGGGACAGGGGGCGAAAAACTGTTTTTT.

The chain joins TRBV12-3 or TRBV12-4 to TRBJ2-7; D gene uncertain. This CDR3 region has 11 residues. V lost 3 bases, J lost 4 bases, and 4 bases lay in between. The CDR3 bases are TGTGCCAGCAGTTTGGGATACGAGCAGTACTTC. It is translated as CASSLGYEQYF.

This chain connects TRBV28 to TRBJ1-6; D possibly corresponds to TRBD1 (6 bases). Germline CDR1 is MDHEN and CDR2 is SYDVKM. The CDR3 extends over 20 amino acids. Trimming took off 1 base at V and 0 bases at J, with 19 bases between the two ends. CDR3 bases: TGTGCCAGCAGTTTATTCAACCTTAGGGGGGCGAGCTCCTATAATTCACCCCTCCACTTT. Translation gives CASSLFNLRGASSYNSPLHF.

The chain joins TRBV9 to TRBJ2-2, with D perhaps TRBD1 (6 bases). There are 14 residues in the CDR3. Germline loops: CDR1 SGDLS, CDR2 YYNGEE. V was clipped by 4 bases and J by 6 bases, with 13 bases between them. The CDR3 here is CASSSGQMAGELFF. The CDR3 bases are TGTGCCAGCAGCTCTGGACAGATGGCCGGGGAGCTGTTTTTT.